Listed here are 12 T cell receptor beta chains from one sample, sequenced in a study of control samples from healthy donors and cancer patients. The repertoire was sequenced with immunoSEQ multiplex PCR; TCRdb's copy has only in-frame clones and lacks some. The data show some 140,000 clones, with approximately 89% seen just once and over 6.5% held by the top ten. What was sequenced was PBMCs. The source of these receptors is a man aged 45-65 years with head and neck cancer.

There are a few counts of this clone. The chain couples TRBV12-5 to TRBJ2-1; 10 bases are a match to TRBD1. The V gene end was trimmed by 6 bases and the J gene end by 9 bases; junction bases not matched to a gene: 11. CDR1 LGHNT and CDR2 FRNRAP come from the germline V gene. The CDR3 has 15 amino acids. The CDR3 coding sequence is TGTGCTAGTGGCCCCGGGACAGGGGTGGAGGGTGAGCAGTTCTTC. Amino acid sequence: CASGPGTGVEGEQFF.

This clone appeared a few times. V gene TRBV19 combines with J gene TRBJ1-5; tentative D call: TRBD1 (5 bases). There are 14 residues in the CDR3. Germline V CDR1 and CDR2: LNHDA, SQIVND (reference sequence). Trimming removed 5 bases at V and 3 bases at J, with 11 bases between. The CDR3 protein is CASSLQVFNQPQHF. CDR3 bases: TGTGCCAGTAGTCTACAGGTATTCAATCAGCCCCAGCATTTT.

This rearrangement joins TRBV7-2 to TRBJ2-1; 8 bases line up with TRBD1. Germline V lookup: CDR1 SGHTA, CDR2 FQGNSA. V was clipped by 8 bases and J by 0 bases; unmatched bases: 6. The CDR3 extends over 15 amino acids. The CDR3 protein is CASRWTGSSYNEQFF. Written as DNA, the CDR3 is TGTGCCAGCCGATGGACAGGGAGCTCCTACAATGAGCAGTTCTTC.

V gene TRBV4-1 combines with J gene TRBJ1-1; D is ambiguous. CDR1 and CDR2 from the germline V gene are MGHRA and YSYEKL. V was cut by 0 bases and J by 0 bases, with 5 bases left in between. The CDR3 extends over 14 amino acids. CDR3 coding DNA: TGCGCCAGCAGCCAAGATCTAATGAACACTGAAGCTTTCTTT. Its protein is CASSQDLMNTEAFF.

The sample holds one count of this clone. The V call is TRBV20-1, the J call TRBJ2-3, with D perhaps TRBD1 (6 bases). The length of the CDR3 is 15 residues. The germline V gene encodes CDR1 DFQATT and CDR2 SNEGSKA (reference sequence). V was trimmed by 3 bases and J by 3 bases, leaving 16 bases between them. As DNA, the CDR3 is TGCAGTGCTAGTGGTTCCACAGGGAGTACAGATACGCAGTATTTT. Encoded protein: CSASGSTGSTDTQYF.

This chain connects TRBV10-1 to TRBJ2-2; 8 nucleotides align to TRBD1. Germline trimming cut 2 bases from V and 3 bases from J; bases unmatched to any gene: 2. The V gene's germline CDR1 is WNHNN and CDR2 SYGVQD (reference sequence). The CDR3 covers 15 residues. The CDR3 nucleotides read TGCGCCAGCAGTGAGCGACAGGGGTACACCGGGGAGCTGTTTTTT. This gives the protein CASSERQGYTGELFF.

DNA of the CDR3: TGTGCCAGCAGCTTAGCGGGGCGCGGGGGCGAGCAGTACTTC. It codes for CASSLAGRGGEQYF. The chain uses TRBV11-2 and TRBJ2-7, with TRBD2 matching over 7 bases. From germline, CDR1 is SGHAT and CDR2 FQNNGV. The CDR3 has 14 amino acids. The J segment lost 6 bases and the V segment lost 1 base, leaving 6 bases of the junction unmatched.

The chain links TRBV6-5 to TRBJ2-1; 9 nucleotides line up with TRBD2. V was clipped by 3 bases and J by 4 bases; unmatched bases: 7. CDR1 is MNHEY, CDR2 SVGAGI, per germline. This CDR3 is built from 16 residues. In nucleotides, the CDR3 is TGTGCCAGCAGTTATTCTGCGCGGGGGGGATACAATGAGCAGTTCTTC. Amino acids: CASSYSARGGYNEQFF.

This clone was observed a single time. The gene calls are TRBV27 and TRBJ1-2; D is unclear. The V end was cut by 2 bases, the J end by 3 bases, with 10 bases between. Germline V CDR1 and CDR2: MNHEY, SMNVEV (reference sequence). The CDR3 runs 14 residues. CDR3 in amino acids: CASSLGPADYGYTF. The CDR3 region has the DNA TGTGCCAGCAGTTTAGGTCCAGCCGACTATGGCTACACCTTC.

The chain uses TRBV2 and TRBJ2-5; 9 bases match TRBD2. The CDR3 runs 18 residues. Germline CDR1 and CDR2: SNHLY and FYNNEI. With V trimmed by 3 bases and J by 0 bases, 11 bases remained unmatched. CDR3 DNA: TGTGCCAGCAGTGATAATAGCGGGAGTCCGGCCAACCAAGAGACCCAGTACTTC. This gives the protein CASSDNSGSPANQETQYF.

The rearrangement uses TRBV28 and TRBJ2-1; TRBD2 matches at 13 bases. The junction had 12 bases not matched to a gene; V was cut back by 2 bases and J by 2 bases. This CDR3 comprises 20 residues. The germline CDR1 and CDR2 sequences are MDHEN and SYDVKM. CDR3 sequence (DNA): TGTGCCAGCAGTTTACCGACTAGCGGGAGGTTTTTTGGTACCTACAATGAGCAGTTCTTC. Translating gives CASSLPTSGRFFGTYNEQFF.

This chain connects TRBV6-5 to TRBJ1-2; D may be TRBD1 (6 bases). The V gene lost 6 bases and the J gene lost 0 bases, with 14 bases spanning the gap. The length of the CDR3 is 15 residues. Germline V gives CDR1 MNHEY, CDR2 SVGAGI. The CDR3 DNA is TGTGCCAGCAGGCAAGAGGAGGGGGCTAACTATGGCTACACCTTC. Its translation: CASRQEEGANYGYTF.